This TCR beta chain was found in a study of naive and memory T cell subsets. Study-level results: Far more TCRs reportedly came from tuberculin skin test site biopsies.

The SP2 primer and nested alpha and beta constant region primers amplified ligated cDNA in four rounds. Alpha and beta constant region primers primed reverse transcription for blood and skin samples. TCRdb reanalysed the UMI-ligation and nested PCR reads using MiXCR and keeps one entry per CDR3 protein. Counted here are tens of thousands of distinct CDR3 sequences, approximately 10% occurring once; the ten biggest clones make up 3% to 5%. Concerning this clonotype itself: The antigen is unknown. This may stem from a read error, because a much larger clone lies one nucleotide away.

Treatment defined: skin biopsy from PPD injection site in Mantoux-positive individual. An oligonucleotide containing a UMI was ligated to the 3' end of TCR cDNA. Input was about 1 to 1000 ng of DNase-treated total RNA without cell sorting. This CDR3 is 15 amino acids long. Per the germline V gene, CDR1 is SGDLS and CDR2 is YYNGEE. J was trimmed by 1 base and V by 7 bases; bases with no gene match: 6. The material sequenced was skin, taken from a tuberculin skin test site. The TCR comes from an adult in good health. This rearrangement joins TRBV9 to TRBJ1-1; 11 bases map to TRBD1. In nucleotides, the CDR3 is TGTGCCAGCGCCAGGACAGGGGGCGGGAACACTGAAGCTTTCTTT. Residues: CASARTGGGNTEAFF.